This T cell receptor beta chain was observed in a study of blood T cells in healthy people across ages. About this clonotype itself: The germline gene is not matched at one end of the junction; a read error may be the cause.

The CDR3 has 13 residues. Germline values: CDR1 GTSNPN, CDR2 SVGIG (reference sequence). Primers used in a second PCR of about 7 to 11 cycles were a sample-barcoded 5' primer and a J-beta primer mix. Each cDNA molecule, via a template-switch adaptor with 12 random nucleotides, was tagged. TCRdb analysed the 5' RACE reads with MiXCR anew, one entry per CDR3 protein. Of 750,000 to 850,000 distinct CDR3 sequences listed, 25% are singletons. Separately, the same data were catalogued under a study of T cells of mothers and their children.

The clonotype was recovered from a boy aged 5-17 years in good health. The genes are TRBV30 and TRBJ2-6; D may be TRBD1 (6 bases). The sequencing sample was made of blood. The CDR3 region has the DNA TGTGTCTGGAGGACAGCTGGGGCCAACGTCCTGACTTTC. Protein: CVWRTAGANVLTF. Combining the CDR3 with reference TRBV30 and TRBJ2-6 gives the whole variable domain SQTIHQWPATLVQPVGSPLSLECTVEGTSNPNLYWYRQAAGRGLQLLFYSVGIGQISSEVPQNLSASRPQDRQFILSSKKLLLSDSGFYLCVWRTAGANVLTFGAGSRLTVL.